This TCR beta chain was profiled in a study of blood T cell repertoires in COVID-19. In the study overall: Spain, Italy and the United States supplied samples that represented acute and convalescent COVID-19. PBMCs, B-cell-depleted T cells, or T cells were the source of the cDNA or gDNA that made up the material.

The authors' processing: Estimation of nucleated cell counts was performed using reference gene primer amplification. Generated by immunoSEQ multiplex PCR, the TCRdb table keeps only in-frame clones and is missing some. V, J and clone size derive from that table, while D and trimming were established from the DNA sequence. The sample holds 200,000 to 250,000 clones, 81% seen once. V lost 0 bases to trimming and J lost 7 bases, with 12 bases between them. This CDR3 has 14 residues. Germline CDR1 reads LGHDT; CDR2 reads YNNKEL (reference sequence). This chain joins TRBV3-1 (or the pseudogene TRBV3-2) and TRBJ1-2, with a tentative D call TRBD1 (6 bases). The specimen was peripheral blood. The TCR originated in an elderly woman with COVID-19, enrolled during active disease. The CDR3 DNA is TGTGCCAGCAGCCAAGATCACAGGGTTGGTGGCTACACCTTC. Its translation: CASSQDHRVGGYTF.